Listed here are 8 T cell receptor beta chains from one sample, sequenced in a study of vaccination and CD4 T cells after COVID-19. Sample time point: late sampling 161 to 241 days after vaccination in a few convalescent patients. TCRdb re-called the PCR reads through MiXCR, storing one row per CDR3 protein. The sample has 26,000 or so distinct CDR3 sequences, under 60% seen once. Material: CD4+ T cells from blood, obtained about 7 months after SARS-CoV-2 vaccination. These receptors were taken from a human donor who had recovered from COVID-19.

This chain connects TRBV20-1 to TRBJ2-6, with D unclear. Germline V gives CDR1 DFQATT, CDR2 SNEGSKA (reference sequence). CDR3 length: 12 residues. V was cut by 7 bases and J by 1 base, with 5 bases left in between. CDR3 bases: TGCAGTGGTCTATCTGGGGCCAACGTCCTGACTTTC. Translated, it gives CSGLSGANVLTF.

V is TRBV28 and J is TRBJ2-1; TRBD2 aligns across 10 bases. This CDR3 spans 17 amino acids. CDR1 and CDR2 from the germline V gene are MDHEN and SYDVKM. The V segment lost 3 bases and the J segment 0 bases; nucleotides outside the gene matches: 5. This CDR3 is CASSFPIAGGSYNEQFF. As DNA, the CDR3 is TGTGCCAGCAGTTTCCCGATAGCGGGAGGCTCCTACAATGAGCAGTTCTTC.

This clonotype was counted only a few times. The chain links TRBV27 to TRBJ1-2; D perhaps matches TRBD1 (6 bases). The CDR3 extends over 17 amino acids. V shed 6 bases and J shed 4 bases, with 24 bases lying between them. Germline lookup yields CDR1 MNHEY and CDR2 SMNVEV (reference sequence). CDR3 coding DNA: TGTGCCAGCAGATCCTCACGATTAACAGGGTCTTCCTATGGCTACACCTTC. Its protein product is CASRSSRLTGSSYGYTF.

The V call is TRBV28, the J call TRBJ2-7, with 9 bases lining up with TRBD1. The J segment lost 5 bases and the V segment lost 3 bases, leaving 8 bases of the junction unmatched. The germline V gene has CDR1 MDHEN and CDR2 SYDVKM. The CDR3 is 15 amino acids. The CDR3 DNA follows: TGTGCCAGCAGTTTTACCGGGACAGGGAGCCACGAGCAGTACTTC. It codes for CASSFTGTGSHEQYF.

A few counts support this clonotype. This CDR3 is CASRPRAGPYNEQFF. The CDR3 DNA reads as TGTGCCAGCCGGCCTAGGGCAGGCCCCTACAATGAGCAGTTCTTC. V usage is TRBV6-1 and J usage is TRBJ2-1; D unclear. The CDR3 has 15 residues. V gave up 8 bases and J gave up 2 bases, with 16 bases separating them. Germline values: CDR1 MNHNS, CDR2 SASEGT.

V gene TRBV19 combines with J gene TRBJ1-3; D remains ambiguous. Germline V gives CDR1 LNHDA, CDR2 SQIVND (reference sequence). CDR3 length: 15 residues. V was shortened by 6 bases and J by 0 bases, with 12 bases between the two germline ends. The CDR3 DNA reads as TGTGCCAGTAGCCCGACGGACCCCTCTGGAAACACCATATATTTT. It codes for CASSPTDPSGNTIYF.

V is TRBV7-2 and J is TRBJ2-1; 11 bases match TRBD2. The V and J ends lost 1 base and 10 bases, in that order; junction bases with no gene match: 3. CDR1 SGHTA and CDR2 FQGNSA come from the germline V gene. The CDR3 totals 14 residues. The CDR3 sequence: CASSLGLAGGEQFF. Here the CDR3 DNA reads TGTGCCAGCAGCTTAGGCCTAGCGGGAGGAGAGCAGTTCTTC.

This chain joins TRBV6-2 or TRBV6-3 and TRBJ2-5, with a tentative D call TRBD2 (5 bases). The CDR3 is 16 amino acids. The V gene's germline CDR1 is MNHEY and CDR2 SVGEGT. Trimming took 5 bases from V and 2 from J, leaving 18 bases between them. This CDR3 reads CASSTRNADSQETQYF. Written as DNA, the CDR3 is TGTGCCAGCAGTACGAGGAATGCGGACTCTCAAGAGACCCAGTACTTC.